A selection of T cell receptor beta chains follows, all from one sample in a study of blood T cell repertoires in COVID-19. The protocol was immunoSEQ multiplex PCR, while the TCRdb copy is restricted to in-frame clones and leaves out a portion. The repertoire holds some 200,000 clones, with about nine tenths as singletons. The sequencing sample was made of peripheral blood. All receptors derive from a woman between 55 and 75 years old with COVID-19, enrolled during active disease. Each CDR3 is given with its conserved first and last residue. A D gene is named only where the DNA matches it firmly. A row's size may be missing; if present it is once, few, many or a size class.

size,V,D,J,DNA,CDR3
.,TRBV29-1,TRBD2,TRBJ2-1,TGCAGCGTACCGGGACTAGCGGGAGATAATGAGCAGTTCTTC,CSVPGLAGDNEQFF
.,TRBV9,.,TRBJ2-2,TGTGCCAGCAGCGTAGCAAGGCGGGAAAACACCGGGGAGCTGTTTTTT,CASSVARRENTGELFF
.,TRBV29-1,.,TRBJ1-1,TGCAGCGTGGGACTCTCCGTGGGCACTGAAGCTTTCTTT,CSVGLSVGTEAFF
.,TRBV6-5,TRBD2,TRBJ2-3,TGTGCCAGCAGTTTCTGGGGGGGAGGCACAGATACGCAGTATTTT,CASSFWGGGTDTQYF
.,TRBV11-2,.,TRBJ1-1,TGTGCCAGCAGCTTCAGTACAGACACTGAAGCTTTCTTT,CASSFSTDTEAFF
.,TRBV5-4,.,TRBJ2-5,TGTGCCAGCTTACGGGCAGGGTGGGGAGAGACCCAGTACTTC,CASLRAGWGETQYF
few,TRBV12-3/TRBV12-4,.,TRBJ2-7,TGTGCCAGCAGCTCCCCGGGAAACCACGAGCAGTACTTC,CASSSPGNHEQYF
.,TRBV27,TRBD1,TRBJ1-2,TGTGCCAGCAGGCTGGGACAGGGGGCGCTTGGCTACACCTTC,CASRLGQGALGYTF
.,TRBV12-3/TRBV12-4,.,TRBJ1-4,TGTGCCAGCAGTTCGTTCAGGGGAGAAAAACTGTTTTTT,CASSSFRGEKLFF
few,TRBV19,.,TRBJ1-2,TGTGCCAGTAGTATAGCCAGATCAATTACCCAGGGGAATGGCTACACCTTC,CASSIARSITQGNGYTF
.,TRBV15,TRBD2,TRBJ2-1,TGTGCCACCAGCAGAGCCAAGGGGCTGGCGGGAGGGCCCAATGAGCAGTTCTTC,CATSRAKGLAGGPNEQFF
.,TRBV19,.,TRBJ1-5,TGTGCCAGTACCAAATGGACGGGAAATCAGCCCCAGCATTTT,CASTKWTGNQPQHF
.,TRBV7-2,TRBD2,TRBJ2-7,TGTGCCAGCAGCTCTATTCCGGGACTACCTACGAAGCAGTACTTC,CASSSIPGLPTKQYF
.,TRBV30,.,TRBJ1-1,TGTGCCTGGAGGAAACGAGTGGGGGACATGAACACTGAAGCTTTCTTT,CAWRKRVGDMNTEAFF
.,TRBV18,TRBD2,TRBJ2-1,TGTGCCAGCTCACCCTCGGGGACCCCAAGACTAGCCGATGAGCAGTTCTTC,CASSPSGTPRLADEQFF
.,TRBV28,TRBD1,TRBJ1-1,TGTGCCAGCATCCCCGGCACAGGGGGCACTGAAGCTTTCTTT,CASIPGTGGTEAFF
.,TRBV6-5,.,TRBJ2-2,TGTGCCAGCAGTTACTCGGAGACCGGGGAGCTGTTTTTT,CASSYSETGELFF
.,TRBV6-6,.,TRBJ1-1,TGTGCCAGCAGTGCGGGGAACACTGAAGCTTTCTTT,CASSAGNTEAFF
.,TRBV5-5,TRBD1,TRBJ1-6,TGTGCCAGCAGCTCGGGACAGACCTTCTATAATTCACCCCTCCACTTT,CASSSGQTFYNSPLHF
.,TRBV12-5,TRBD2,TRBJ2-1,TGTGCTAGTGGTTTTTGGCTAGCGGGAGGGAAGGAGCAGTTCTTC,CASGFWLAGGKEQFF
.,TRBV6-5,.,TRBJ1-4,TGTGCCAGCAGTTACGCGCAGGGAAATGAAAAACTGTTTTTT,CASSYAQGNEKLFF
.,TRBV19,TRBD1,TRBJ1-1,TGTGCCAGTAGTAAAGACAGGGCTATGAACACTGAAGCTTTCTTT,CASSKDRAMNTEAFF
.,TRBV3-1/TRBV3-2,TRBD2,TRBJ2-1,TGTGCCAGCAGCCAAGATTTGCGGGCGGGAGGGGTCCACAATGAGCAGTTCTTC,CASSQDLRAGGVHNEQFF
.,TRBV5-1,TRBD2,TRBJ2-5,TGCGCCAGCAGCCCATCCGGGGGGGAAGAGACCCAGTACTTC,CASSPSGGEETQYF
.,TRBV18,.,TRBJ1-5,TGTGCCAGCTCACCAAACAGTGATAGCAATCAGCCCCAGCATTTT,CASSPNSDSNQPQHF
once,TRBV28,TRBD1,TRBJ1-6,TGTGCCAGCAATTACGTGGACAGGGATGAATATAATTCACCCCTCCACTTT,CASNYVDRDEYNSPLHF
.,TRBV11-2,.,TRBJ1-6,TGTGCCAGCAGAATCCGGGTTAATTCACCCCTCCACTTT,CASRIRVNSPLHF
medium-sized,TRBV7-9,TRBD1,TRBJ2-7,TGTGCCAGCAGCCCCCCGGGACAGGGACTCTACGAGCAGTACTTC,CASSPPGQGLYEQYF
.,TRBV30,.,TRBJ2-6,TGTGCCTGGAGTGTAAGCAGGGCTGACGGGGCCAACGTCCTGACTTTC,CAWSVSRADGANVLTF
.,TRBV5-1,.,TRBJ2-7,TGCGCCAGCAGCTTCTTCCGGGACGGGGGAGCGAGCTTC,CASSFFRDGGASF
.,TRBV4-3,.,TRBJ2-7,TGCGCCAGCAGCCAAAGCACAGGGAACAGAGGGTACGAGCAGTACTTC,CASSQSTGNRGYEQYF
.,TRBV12-1,.,TRBJ2-1,TGTGCCAGCAGCTTTGACAGGGGGAGCTCCTACAATGAGCAGTTCTTC,CASSFDRGSSYNEQFF
.,TRBV5-4,TRBD1,TRBJ2-7,TGTGCCAGCAGCACCCGGGACAGGCAGTACGAGCAGTACTTC,CASSTRDRQYEQYF
.,TRBV30,.,TRBJ1-5,TGTGCCTGGAGTTCACCACCCGGAACAGGGACTCAGCCCCAGCATTTT,CAWSSPPGTGTQPQHF
.,TRBV7-2,.,TRBJ2-3,TGTGCCAGCAGCCTGAATAGCGGACACACCACAGATACGCAGTATTTT,CASSLNSGHTTDTQYF
.,TRBV2,.,TRBJ1-5,TGTGCCAGCAGTGAAGATTTGGCAGGGGTTCAGCCCCAGCATTTT,CASSEDLAGVQPQHF
.,TRBV6-1,.,TRBJ1-5,TGTGCCAGCAGTGATAGATTTAGTCAGCCCCAGCATTTT,CASSDRFSQPQHF
.,TRBV24-1,.,TRBJ1-2,TGTGCCACCAGTGACCGACATGACAGGTTACATCGCCATGGCTACACCTTC,CATSDRHDRLHRHGYTF
.,TRBV27,TRBD2,TRBJ2-1,TGTGCCAGCAGTAGGCACCTAGCGGTCCAACGGGATGAGCAGTTCTTC,CASSRHLAVQRDEQFF
.,TRBV7-2,TRBD1,TRBJ1-2,TGTGCCAGCAGCTACACAGGGGGAAACTATGGCTACACCTTC,CASSYTGGNYGYTF
once,TRBV7-8,.,TRBJ2-2,TGTGCCAGCAGCTTACTAAGACTGGGGGAGCTGTTTTTT,CASSLLRLGELFF
.,TRBV19,TRBD1,TRBJ1-2,TGTGCCAGTAGTGACAGGGTTCGTGGCTACACCTTC,CASSDRVRGYTF
.,TRBV5-5,TRBD1,TRBJ1-3,TGTGCCAGCAGCTTTGGGACAGGGGGACACTCTGGAAACACCATATATTTT,CASSFGTGGHSGNTIYF
.,TRBV21-1,.,TRBJ2-7,TGTGCCAGCAGCAAAAGGCAGGGGTACGACGAGCAGTACTTC,CASSKRQGYDEQYF
.,TRBV19,.,TRBJ2-1,TGTGCCAGTAGTATAAGCGGGTCCTCCTACAATGAGCAGTTCTTC,CASSISGSSYNEQFF
.,TRBV15,.,TRBJ1-5,TGTGCCACCAGCAGAGATCGTGCAGGGAGCAATCAGCCCCAGCATTTT,CATSRDRAGSNQPQHF